The 28 T cell receptor beta chains below come from one sample, sequenced in a study of Graves' ophthalmopathy and Graves' hyperthyroidism. The authors amplified TCR beta CDR3 regions from RNA transcripts. The first round was an RT-PCR with HTBI primers, and the second round was a multiplex PCR. MiXCR was run by TCRdb on the multiplex PCR reads, yielding one entry per CDR3 protein. The sample includes over 650,000 distinct CDR3 sequences, 35% to 45% seen only once; the top ten take 3% to 3.5%. Sequencing was performed on peripheral blood. The receptor source for this set is an adult man with Graves' ophthalmopathy.

The genes are TRBV11-2 and TRBJ1-5; TRBD1 is a possible D gene (6 bases). CDR1 is SGHAT, CDR2 FQNNGV, per germline. The CDR3 totals 17 residues. V dropped 4 bases and J dropped 11 bases, with 27 bases sitting between them. This CDR3 is CASSSAGLAGGRETQHF. The CDR3 DNA follows: TGTGCCAGCAGCTCGGCCGGACTAGCGGGGGGGCGGGAGACCCAGCATTTT.

The chain carries TRBV2 and TRBJ1-5; D is uncertain. The CDR3 runs 16 residues. The ends were cut back, 3 bases at V and 4 bases at J, with 16 bases in the middle. The germline V gene has CDR1 SNHLY and CDR2 FYNNEI. CDR3 residues: CASSDWSVMKNQPQHF. CDR3 bases: TGTGCCAGCAGTGATTGGTCGGTTATGAAAAATCAGCCCCAGCATTTT.

This clonotype was detected ten times or more. The V call is TRBV20-1, the J call TRBJ1-5; D gene ambiguous. CDR1 and CDR2 from the germline V gene are DFQATT and SNEGSKA (reference sequence). V was clipped by 1 base and J by 0 bases, with 10 bases between them. The CDR3 is 15 residues long. The CDR3 protein is CSARVGKRSNQPQHF. The CDR3 DNA reads TGCAGTGCTAGAGTGGGGAAACGTAGCAATCAGCCCCAGCATTTT.

This clonotype was detected many times. The chain carries TRBV2 and TRBJ2-5; TRBD2 matches at 12 bases. The CDR3 is made up of 17 amino acids. The V and J ends lost 5 bases and 4 bases, in that order; junction bases with no gene match: 11. The germline V gene encodes CDR1 SNHLY and CDR2 FYNNEI. The CDR3 region has the DNA TGTGCCAGCAGTCAATACGGACTAGCGGGGAGCTCAGAGACCCAGTACTTC. Amino acids: CASSQYGLAGSSETQYF.

The chain combines TRBV29-1 with TRBJ2-5; 7 bases align to TRBD1. The length of the CDR3 is 12 residues. CDR1 SQVTM and CDR2 ANQGSEA come from the germline V gene. V lost 6 bases and J lost 7; bases outside the gene matches: 8. CDR3 loop: CSVVGQDGTQYF. CDR3 sequence (DNA): TGCAGCGTGGTTGGACAGGACGGGACCCAGTACTTC. Full variable domain (outside the CDR3, taken from reference TRBV29-1 and TRBJ2-5): SAVISQKPSRDICQRGTSLTIQCQVDSQVTMMFWYRQQPGQSLTLIATANQGSEATYESGFVIDKFPISRPNLTFSTLTVSNMSPEDSSIYLCSVVGQDGTQYFGPGTRLLVL.

This clonotype appeared many times. The chain is built from TRBV19 and TRBJ1-1; D not resolved. From germline, CDR1 is LNHDA and CDR2 SQIVND (reference sequence). The CDR3 totals 14 residues. The V and J ends lost 5 bases and 0 bases respectively, with 10 bases between them. CDR3 sequence reads: CASSVQKMNTEAFF. The DNA of the CDR3 is TGTGCCAGTAGTGTACAGAAAATGAACACTGAAGCTTTCTTT. Based on the CDR3 plus reference TRBV19 and TRBJ1-1, the full variable domain is DGGITQSPKYLFRKEGQNVTLSCEQNLNHDAMYWYRQDPGQGLRLIYYSQIVNDFQKGDIAEGYSVSREKKESFPLTVTSAQKNPTAFYLCASSVQKMNTEAFFGQGTRLTVV.

This clonotype was seen repeatedly, ten times or more. This chain uses TRBV7-9 with TRBJ1-4, with 8 positions matching TRBD1. This CDR3 comprises 15 residues. Germline CDR1 and CDR2: SEHNR and FQNEAQ (reference sequence). Trimming at V came to 6 bases and at J to 5 bases, leaving 8 bases not matched to a gene. CDR3 region: CASRRTGMGNEKLFF. Written as DNA, the CDR3 is TGTGCCAGCAGACGGACAGGGATGGGGAATGAAAAACTGTTTTTT.

This clonotype was seen more than once but under ten times. J is TRBJ1-5 and V is TRBV5-5, with 7 bases that match TRBD1. Per germline, CDR1 SGHKS and CDR2 YYEKEE (reference sequence). V lost 4 bases, J lost 0 bases, and 10 bases stayed unmatched. This CDR3 is built from 17 residues. The CDR3 nucleotides are TGTGCCAGCAGCCGGACCTTGACAGGGAATAGCAATCAGCCCCAGCATTTT. It encodes CASSRTLTGNSNQPQHF.

The chain combines TRBV29-1 with TRBJ1-2; 8 bases map to TRBD1. CDR3 size: 14 residues. V trimming: 6 bases; J trimming: 4 bases; junction bases outside the gene matches: 10. Germline V gene data show CDR1 as SQVTM and CDR2 as ANQGSEA. The CDR3 region has the DNA TGCAGCGTCTGGGGGACAGGTTTATTCTATGGCTACACCTTC. Translated, it gives CSVWGTGLFYGYTF.

This clonotype was seen at least ten times. The chain joins TRBV27 to TRBJ1-1, with a weak D call TRBD1 (6 bases). Germline lookup yields CDR1 MNHEY and CDR2 SMNVEV (reference sequence). The CDR3 is made up of 13 amino acids. Trimming took off 5 bases at V and 4 bases at J, with 11 bases between the two ends. The CDR3 sequence is CASSARGITEAFF. The CDR3 DNA sequence: TGTGCCAGCAGTGCCAGGGGTATCACTGAAGCTTTCTTT.

This sequence joins TRBV5-1 and TRBJ2-7; D remains unclear. CDR3 length: 14 residues. The germline V and J ends were trimmed by 2 bases and 2 bases, with 11 bases remaining between them. Per the germline V gene, CDR1 is SGHRS and CDR2 is YFSETQ. The CDR3 DNA is TGCGCCAGCAGCTTCGCCGTGGGGACCTACGAGCAGTACTTC. It codes for CASSFAVGTYEQYF. The full variable domain, its missing parts supplied by reference TRBV5-1 and TRBJ2-7, is KAGVTQTPRYLIKTRGQQVTLSCSPISGHRSVSWYQQTPGQGLQFLFEYFSETQRNKGNFPGRFSGRQFSNSRSEMNVSTLELGDSALYLCASSFAVGTYEQYFGPGTRLTVT.

This clonotype has more than one count but fewer than ten. This CDR3 is CAISGGAGGSSSYEQYF. The CDR3 DNA is TGTGCCATCAGTGGGGGGGCCGGCGGTTCTAGCTCCTACGAGCAGTACTTC. The J gene is TRBJ2-7, the V gene TRBV10-3, with D tentatively TRBD1 or TRBD2 (6 bases each). The CDR3 is made up of 17 amino acids. V lost 4 bases to trimming and J lost 0 bases, with 19 bases between them. CDR1 and CDR2 (germline): ENHRY, SYGVKD.

This clonotype was found a few times. The chain carries TRBV30 and TRBJ1-2; D call uncertain. The CDR3 has 12 amino acids. V was pared by 4 bases and J by 0 bases, with 6 bases between. Per the germline V gene, CDR1 is GTSNPN and CDR2 is SVGIG (reference sequence). DNA for the CDR3: TGTGCCTGGATGGGAGCTAACTATGGCTACACCTTC. Protein sequence: CAWMGANYGYTF.

The chain couples TRBV9 to TRBJ2-2, with D unclear. Trimming stripped 1 base from V and 4 bases from J, with 14 bases between. Germline-derived CDR1 and CDR2 are SGDLS and YYNGEE. The CDR3 loop spans 16 amino acids. CDR3 protein: CASSVSLQSPTGELFF. The DNA of the CDR3 is TGTGCCAGCAGCGTATCTTTACAGTCGCCCACCGGGGAGCTGTTTTTT.

The CDR3 DNA sequence: TGTGCCAGCAGTGAATGGCACACCCGTTGGTACTTC. This gives the protein CASSEWHTRWYF. The gene calls are TRBV2 and TRBJ2-7, with unresolved D. This CDR3 region has 12 residues. Germline V gene data show CDR1 as SNHLY and CDR2 as FYNNEI. Trimming left V 2 bases short and J 12 bases short, with 14 bases between.

This clonotype occurred a few times. In DNA, the CDR3 is TGTGCCAGCAGCTTGAGAACTAGCGGGGAAGAGACCCAGTACTTC. Amino acid sequence: CASSLRTSGEETQYF. V and J are TRBV4-2 and TRBJ2-5; 10 bases map to TRBD2. This CDR3 has 15 residues. Germline assignment: CDR1 LGHNA and CDR2 YNFKEQ. V shed 5 bases and J 3 bases; nucleotides not matched to a gene: 6.

The CDR3, as DNA: TGTGCCAGCAGTGAAGCGCCGGGGGAAAGAGCTTTCTTT. Protein sequence: CASSEAPGERAFF. J is TRBJ1-1 and V is TRBV6-1, with a possible D match to TRBD1 (5 bases). The V gene lost 0 bases and the J gene lost 10 bases, with 12 bases spanning the gap. Germline V gene sequence: CDR1 MNHNS, CDR2 SASEGT. The CDR3 extends over 13 amino acids.

This clonotype has more than one count but fewer than ten. The chain has TRBV3-1 and TRBJ1-2, with unresolved D. Trimming shortened V by 1 base and J by 4 bases, and 16 bases separated the two germline ends. The CDR3 is 16 amino acids. Germline V gene sequence: CDR1 LGHDT, CDR2 YNNKEL (reference sequence). CDR3 nucleotides: TGTGCCAGCAGCCAAGCGAATAGGTCCTTCCTCTATGGCTACACCTTC. Protein: CASSQANRSFLYGYTF.

This clonotype was found many times. The chain combines TRBV7-2 with TRBJ2-7; 10 bases fit TRBD1. This CDR3 spans 14 amino acids. The V and J ends lost 4 bases and 10 bases, in that order; junction bases with no gene match: 10. Per the germline V gene, CDR1 is SGHTA and CDR2 is FQGNSA. The CDR3 is CASSSTGTGVYQYF. The CDR3 DNA sequence: TGTGCCAGCAGCTCGACCGGGACAGGGGTTTACCAGTACTTC.

J is TRBJ1-6 and V is TRBV7-2, with D possibly TRBD1 on 5 matching bases. The CDR3 consists of 14 residues. Germline V gene data show CDR1 as SGHTA and CDR2 as FQGNSA. V shed 6 bases and J shed 6 bases, with 12 bases lying between them. CDR3 in amino acids: CASRRAGLNSPLHF. The DNA for the CDR3 is TGTGCCAGCAGGAGGGCAGGGCTTAATTCACCCCTCCACTTT.

In this sample, this clonotype turned up many times. The V gene is TRBV2, the J gene TRBJ2-7; 7 nucleotides line up with TRBD2. The junction had 13 bases not matched to a gene; V was cut back by 7 bases and J by 7 bases. Per the germline V gene, CDR1 is SNHLY and CDR2 is FYNNEI. The CDR3 is 14 residues long. In DNA, the CDR3 is TGTGCCAGCATATTGGACTCCGGCGGGAGAGAGCAGTACTTC. It encodes CASILDSGGREQYF.

V usage is TRBV25-1 and J usage is TRBJ1-3, with TRBD1 as a possible D gene (5 bases). V was clipped by 8 bases and J by 4 bases, with 12 bases between them. Looked up from germline, CDR1 is MGHDK and CDR2 is SYGVNS. The CDR3 length is 13 residues. CDR3 DNA sequence: TGTGCCAGCGTTTCGGGGGTCGGAAACACCATATATTTT. Its translation: CASVSGVGNTIYF.

The J gene is TRBJ1-2, the V gene TRBV29-1, with 8 bases lining up with TRBD1. From germline, CDR1 is SQVTM and CDR2 ANQGSEA. The CDR3 runs to 11 residues. The CDR3: CSLAGGWGYTF. In DNA form, the CDR3 reads TGCAGTTTAGCAGGGGGCTGGGGCTACACCTTC.

This chain connects TRBV25-1 to TRBJ2-5; TRBD1 agrees at 10 bases. Germline loops: CDR1 MGHDK, CDR2 SYGVNS. V shed 5 bases and J 3 bases; nucleotides not matched to a gene: 9. The CDR3 extends over 16 amino acids. CDR3 sequence reads: CASSRDRGYTEETQYF. CDR3 coding DNA: TGTGCCAGCAGTAGGGACAGGGGATACACTGAAGAGACCCAGTACTTC. The full variable domain, rest sourced from reference TRBV25-1 and TRBJ2-5, is EADIYQTPRYLVIGTGKKITLECSQTMGHDKMYWYQQDPGMELHLIHYSYGVNSTEKGDLSSESTVSRIRTEHFPLTLESARPSHTSQYLCASSRDRGYTEETQYFGPGTRLLVL.

This clonotype was counted at least ten times. The chain has TRBV25-1 and TRBJ2-5; tentatively, D is TRBD1 (5 bases). The CDR3 has 17 amino acids. Germline values: CDR1 MGHDK, CDR2 SYGVNS. Trimming stripped 1 base from V and 1 base from J, with 16 bases between. CDR3 protein: CASSESRSVDTQETQYF. In DNA form, the CDR3 reads TGTGCCAGCAGTGAATCAAGAAGTGTGGACACCCAAGAGACCCAGTACTTC.

This clonotype has just a few counts. The CDR3 loop is CASSQDTSGYSYEQYF. DNA for the CDR3: TGCGCCAGCAGCCAAGATACTAGCGGATACTCCTACGAGCAGTACTTC. The chain recombines TRBV4-1 with TRBJ2-7; 8 bases agree with TRBD2. Germline V gene sequence: CDR1 MGHRA, CDR2 YSYEKL. V lost 0 bases, J lost 0 bases, and 4 bases stayed unmatched. The CDR3 spans 16 residues.

The sample holds many counts of this clonotype. The gene calls are TRBV2 and TRBJ2-5; 7 nucleotides line up with TRBD2. The V gene end was trimmed by 7 bases and the J gene end by 5 bases; junction bases not matched to a gene: 10. Germline V CDR1 and CDR2: SNHLY, FYNNEI. CDR3 size: 14 residues. The CDR3 nucleotides read TGTGCCAGCACCCAGCGGGGACGCGGGGAGACCCAGTACTTC. Amino acids: CASTQRGRGETQYF.

This chain joins TRBV29-1 and TRBJ1-2; 10 bases line up with TRBD1. The CDR3 totals 11 residues. V trimming: 8 bases; J trimming: 6 bases; junction bases outside the gene matches: 3. Germline CDR1 and CDR2: SQVTM and ANQGSEA. DNA of the CDR3: TGCAGCAAGGGACAGGGGAATGGCTACACCTTC. This sequence encodes CSKGQGNGYTF.